This T cell receptor (beta chain) was sequenced during a study of technical replicates of blood from a handful of donors. This table comes from immunoSEQ multiplex PCR, and its TCRdb copy is limited to in-frame clones, with some not included. The sample records 65,000 to 95,000 clones, 85% to 95% being singletons. This TCR was sampled from a human donor in good health. Sequenced material: T cells isolated from PBMCs.

CDR3 DNA: TGCGCCAGCAGTGAATCCGGGCAGGGGTTCAACGAGCAGTACTTC. As protein: CASSESGQGFNEQYF. This chain joins TRBV10-1 and TRBJ2-7; TRBD1 might be the D (6 bases). Germline CDR1 and CDR2: WNHNN and SYGVQD (reference sequence). V gave up 3 bases and J gave up 5 bases, with 17 bases separating them. This CDR3 has 15 residues.